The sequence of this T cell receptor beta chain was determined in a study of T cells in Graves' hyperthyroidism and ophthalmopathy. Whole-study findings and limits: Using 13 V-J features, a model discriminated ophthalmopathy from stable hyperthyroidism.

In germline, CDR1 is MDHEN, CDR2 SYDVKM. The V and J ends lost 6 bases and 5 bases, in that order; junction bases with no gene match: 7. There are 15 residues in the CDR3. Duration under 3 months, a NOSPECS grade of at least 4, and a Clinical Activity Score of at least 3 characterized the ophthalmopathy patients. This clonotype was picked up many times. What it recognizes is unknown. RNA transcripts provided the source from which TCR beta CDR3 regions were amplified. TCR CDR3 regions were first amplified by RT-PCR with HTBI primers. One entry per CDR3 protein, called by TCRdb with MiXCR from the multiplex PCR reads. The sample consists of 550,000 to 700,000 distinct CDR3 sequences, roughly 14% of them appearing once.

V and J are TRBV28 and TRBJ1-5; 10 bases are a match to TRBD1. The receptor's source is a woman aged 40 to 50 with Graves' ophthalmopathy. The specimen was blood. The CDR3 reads CASSTGQGHDQPQHF. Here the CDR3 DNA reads TGTGCCAGCAGCACGGGACAGGGGCACGATCAGCCCCAGCATTTT.